This T cell receptor (beta chain) was found in a study of blood T cell repertoires in COVID-19. Study summary: There were acute and convalescent COVID-19 samples, and they came from the United States, Italy and Spain. T cells, B-cell-depleted T cells, or PBMCs supplied cDNA or gDNA.

In the original analysis: Estimation of nucleated cell counts relied on the amplification of reference gene primers. TCRdb keeps only in-frame clones here, not all; method: immunoSEQ multiplex PCR. V and J calls and clone size are as listed in that table; D and trimming were resolved from the DNA. The sample comprises under 150,000 clones, roughly 80% of which are singletons, and 5.5% to 7% rests with the top ten. The CDR3 has 14 amino acids. CDR1 MNHNS and CDR2 SASEGT come from the germline V gene. With 0 bases removed from V and 5 bases from J, the gap between germline ends came to 10 bases. Input material: peripheral blood. The clonotype was recovered from a human donor in a cohort sampled during active COVID-19. The genes are TRBV6-1 and TRBJ1-2; TRBD1 might be the D (5 bases). CDR3 in DNA: TGTGCCAGCAGTGAAGCTAGGGGATTGTATGGCTACACCTTC. Translated, it gives CASSEARGLYGYTF.